The entry below gives a single T cell receptor (beta chain) sequence along with its context. This record comes from a study of siplizumab effects on memory and regulatory T cells. The CDR3 consists of 13 residues. Trimming left V 0 bases short and J 6 bases short, with 10 bases between. CDR1 and CDR2 from the germline V gene are SGDLS and YYNGEE. Assay: immunoSEQ multiplex PCR; the TCRdb copy retains only in-frame clones and omits some. The sample shows 99,000 or so clones, 85% to 95% of them seen only once. This TCR derives from a human donor in good health. The chain employs TRBV9 and TRBJ2-7, with D perhaps matching TRBD2 (6 bases). Specimen: non-Treg CD4+ T cells sorted from blood. The DNA for the CDR3 is TGTGCCAGCAGCGTAGTAACTAGCACCGAGCAGTACTTC. Amino acids: CASSVVTSTEQYF.